Presented here are 7 T cell receptor beta chains from one specimen sequenced in a study of chemoradiotherapy in HPV16-positive cancers. Here immunoSEQ multiplex PCR was the method, and the copy in TCRdb shows in-frame clones only, minus some. The sample shows over a thousand clones, just under 75% of them seen only once. The starting material was tumor tissue, obtained from a patient who underwent chemoradiotherapy. These TCRs come from a human donor with HPV-associated anogenital cancer.

This chain links TRBV6-6 with TRBJ1-2; the D gene is possibly TRBD1 (5 bases). The CDR3 totals 15 residues. V lost 0 bases and J 4 bases, leaving 12 bases between the germline ends. Germline CDR1 and CDR2: MNHNY and SVGAGI (reference sequence). For the CDR3, the DNA is TGTGCCAGCAGTTACTCGGGGGAGCGGGCCTATGGCTACACCTTC. Protein product: CASSYSGERAYGYTF.

The V call is TRBV4-1, the J call TRBJ1-3, with D possibly TRBD1 on 6 matching bases. Germline V CDR1 and CDR2: MGHRA, YSYEKL. This CDR3 is 17 amino acids long. The germline V and J ends were trimmed by 1 base and 3 bases, with 16 bases remaining between them. CDR3 sequence (DNA): TGCGCCAGCAGCCAAGGGGGGGGCGGTTTCAGTGGAAACACCATATATTTT. It is translated as CASSQGGGGFSGNTIYF.

This clone showed up just once. This chain uses TRBV5-4 with TRBJ2-5; 9 positions match TRBD1. The length of the CDR3 is 15 residues. Trimming at V came to 0 bases and at J to 9 bases, leaving 9 bases not matched to a gene. The germline gives CDR1 SGHNT, CDR2 YYREEE (reference sequence). The CDR3, as DNA: TGTGCCAGCAGCTTGGGGGACAGGGCCTCCGGGGCCCAGTACTTC. Its translation is CASSLGDRASGAQYF.

Notes on this clone: A clone one base away is much larger, so this may be a read error. V gene TRBV4-3 combines with J gene TRBJ1-1; unclear D gene. Trimming pared 6 bases from V and 2 bases from J, leaving 10 bases between. Germline CDR1 LGHNA, CDR2 YSLEER. The CDR3 runs 13 residues. CDR3 protein: CASRPSRNTEAFF. CDR3 nucleotide sequence: TGCGCCAGCAGGCCGTCTCGCAACACTGAAGCTTTCTTT.

The V and J genes are TRBV6-5 and TRBJ2-1; D gene uncertain. The germline V gene encodes CDR1 MNHEY and CDR2 SVGAGI. This CDR3 has 13 residues. Trimming removed 2 bases at V and 9 bases at J, with 11 bases between. The CDR3: CASSYQPEAEQFF. CDR3 nucleotide sequence: TGTGCCAGCAGTTACCAGCCAGAGGCTGAGCAGTTCTTC.

This clone was seen a handful of times. The chain couples TRBV2 to TRBJ2-7; the D is unclear. CDR3 size: 11 residues. Per germline, CDR1 SNHLY and CDR2 FYNNEI. The V and J ends lost 6 bases and 7 bases respectively, with 10 bases between them. CDR3 region: CASRLLEEQYF. In nucleotides, the CDR3 is TGTGCCAGCAGGTTACTTGAGGAGCAGTACTTC.

The rearrangement joins TRBV5-1 to TRBJ2-2; 13 bases line up with TRBD2. The V gene end was trimmed by 0 bases and the J gene end by 0 bases; junction bases not matched to a gene: 11. Germline values: CDR1 SGHRS, CDR2 YFSETQ. The CDR3 runs to 21 residues. CDR3 nucleotides: TGCGCCAGCAGCTTGGATACTAGCGGGAGGGCCTTGAACCCGAACACCGGGGAGCTGTTTTTT. It encodes CASSLDTSGRALNPNTGELFF.